Each of the 28 T cell receptor beta chains below was sequenced from the same sample in a study of T cell repertoires in cytomegalovirus infection. No antigen is known for these receptors. TCRdb processed the reads anew with MiXCR; each CDR3 protein has one entry. The sample records about 920,000 distinct CDR3 sequences, less than 35% being singletons. The source was cultured CD8+ T cells from PBMCs, collected from culture after CMV antigen stimulation. Receptor source: a human donor in good health (CMV status not recorded). Some clones in this sample may be carry-over from other donors' samples.

The CDR3 here is CASSSRGRGVAGPRDTQYF. The CDR3 DNA follows: TGTGCCAGCAGCTCTAGAGGCCGCGGTGTAGCGGGGCCACGGGATACGCAGTATTTT. The gene calls are TRBV7-3 and TRBJ2-3; 8 nucleotides align to TRBD2. V shed 4 bases, J shed 6 bases, and the junction held 21 bases outside the gene matches. The CDR3 length is 19 residues. CDR1 SGHTA and CDR2 FQGTGA come from the germline V gene.

This clonotype appeared a few times. J is TRBJ1-1 and V is TRBV7-9; D is perhaps TRBD1 (5 bases). The germline V gene encodes CDR1 SEHNR and CDR2 FQNEAQ (reference sequence). CDR3 length: 15 residues. V was cut by 8 bases and J by 1 base, with 17 bases left in between. DNA for the CDR3: TGTGCCAGCCGCTACCCCGGGGCGGCGAACACTGAAGCTTTCTTT. Its protein product is CASRYPGAANTEAFF.

The V gene is TRBV2, the J gene TRBJ2-2, with no clear D. The CDR3 totals 15 residues. Deletions cut 3 bases from V and 4 bases from J, with 12 bases between. Germline assignment: CDR1 SNHLY and CDR2 FYNNEI. The CDR3 spells CASSDFTRSTGELFF. CDR3 DNA sequence: TGTGCCAGCAGTGACTTTACACGTTCCACCGGGGAGCTGTTTTTT. The entire variable domain, with the rest obtained from reference TRBV2 and TRBJ2-2, is as follows: EPEVTQTPSHQVTQMGQEVILRCVPISNHLYFYWYRQILGQKVEFLVSFYNNEISEKSEIFDDQFSVERPDGSNFTLKIRSTKLEDSAMYFCASSDFTRSTGELFFGEGSRLTVL.

The chain links TRBV20-1 to TRBJ2-1, with D unclear. This CDR3 spans 12 amino acids. Germline V gives CDR1 DFQATT, CDR2 SNEGSKA (reference sequence). V gave up 3 bases and J gave up 9 bases, with 12 bases separating them. In DNA, the CDR3 is TGCAGTGCTAGTGTGGGGTTAGGTGAGCAGTTCTTC. Protein sequence: CSASVGLGEQFF.

This clonotype was counted at least ten times. The chain couples TRBV7-3 to TRBJ2-3; TRBD2 matches 10 bases. The CDR3 has 15 amino acids. The V gene's germline CDR1 is SGHTA and CDR2 FQGTGA. V shed 5 bases and J 4 bases; nucleotides not matched to a gene: 6. CDR3 DNA sequence: TGTGCCAGCAGCCCAACTAGCGGGGCCGCAGATACGCAGTATTTT. This sequence encodes CASSPTSGAADTQYF.

This clonotype was seen only a few times. V usage is TRBV27 and J usage is TRBJ2-7; 11 bases align to TRBD1. The CDR3 consists of 16 residues. V trimming: 5 bases; J trimming: 5 bases; junction bases outside the gene matches: 11. Germline-derived CDR1 and CDR2 are MNHEY and SMNVEV (reference sequence). The CDR3 region has the DNA TGTGCCAGCAGTCAGAGCATGGGGGACAGGGGGAACGAGCAGTACTTC. Its translation: CASSQSMGDRGNEQYF.

This clonotype was counted at least ten times. The rearrangement joins TRBV7-2 to TRBJ2-7, with 8 bases that match TRBD2. This CDR3 has 14 residues. Germline V lookup: CDR1 SGHTA, CDR2 FQGNSA. After removal of 5 bases from V and 2 bases from J, the junction contained 5 bases not matched to a gene. The CDR3 bases are TGTGCCAGCAGCCCAAGCGGGGGTACCTACGAGCAGTACGTC. Translated, it gives CASSPSGGTYEQYV.

This clonotype was counted a few times. This chain links TRBV19 with TRBJ2-7; 8 positions match TRBD1. V shed 5 bases and J 3 bases; nucleotides not matched to a gene: 3. The CDR3 totals 13 residues. Germline V gene lookup returns CDR1 LNHDA and CDR2 SQIVND (reference sequence). The CDR3: CASSHTGGYEQYV. The CDR3 DNA reads as TGTGCCAGTAGTCACACAGGGGGCTACGAGCAGTACGTC.

This clonotype was observed a few times. V is TRBV20-1 and J is TRBJ1-1; D ambiguous. Germline lookup yields CDR1 DFQATT and CDR2 SNEGSKA (reference sequence). There are 19 residues in the CDR3. The V gene lost 1 base and the J gene lost 1 base, with 25 bases spanning the gap. In DNA, the CDR3 is TGCAGTGCTAGAGCATCCGTCCGGCAAGAAGAAAGGTCGAACACTGAAGCTTTCTTT. The encoded protein is CSARASVRQEERSNTEAFF.

A few counts support this clonotype. The chain recombines TRBV15 with TRBJ1-4; TRBD1 agrees at 8 bases. The CDR3 covers 15 residues. CDR1 and CDR2 (germline): LNHNV, YYDKDF (reference sequence). V was clipped by 8 bases and J by 8 bases; unmatched bases: 13. The CDR3 is CATVPGTGGFEKLFF. The DNA for the CDR3 is TGTGCCACCGTTCCCGGGACAGGAGGTTTCGAAAAACTGTTTTTT. Full variable domain (missing parts from reference TRBV15 and TRBJ1-4): DAMVIQNPRYQVTQFGKPVTLSCSQTLNHNVMYWYQQKSSQAPKLLFHYYDKDFNNEADTPDNFQSRRPNTSFCFLDIRSPGLGDTAMYLCATVPGTGGFEKLFFGSGTQLSVL.

The V and J genes are TRBV9 and TRBJ1-1; D not certain. The V end was cut by 0 bases, the J end by 2 bases, with 11 bases between. The CDR3 loop spans 15 amino acids. Per germline, CDR1 SGDLS and CDR2 YYNGEE. Here the CDR3 DNA reads TGTGCCAGCAGCGTAGTGCAAGGTTTTAACACTGAAGCTTTCTTT. Protein: CASSVVQGFNTEAFF.

V and J are TRBV19 and TRBJ1-5; no definite D call. Germline V gives CDR1 LNHDA, CDR2 SQIVND (reference sequence). Trimming took off 5 bases at V and 11 bases at J, with 13 bases between the two ends. The CDR3 is made up of 12 amino acids. The CDR3 here is CASSQAPAAQHF. The DNA of the CDR3 is TGTGCCAGTAGTCAGGCGCCGGCGGCCCAGCATTTT. Together with reference TRBV19 and TRBJ1-5, the CDR3 gives the full variable domain: DGGITQSPKYLFRKEGQNVTLSCEQNLNHDAMYWYRQDPGQGLRLIYYSQIVNDFQKGDIAEGYSVSREKKESFPLTVTSAQKNPTAFYLCASSQAPAAQHFGDGTRLSIL.

To note about this clonotype: One end of the junction varies from germline; a read error may be responsible. The CDR3 DNA is TGTGCCAGCAGTGGGGGGCCCTACTATGAGCAGTTCTTC. It specifies CASSGGPYYEQFF. The rearrangement links TRBV2 to TRBJ2-1; D possibly corresponds to TRBD1 (6 bases). The CDR3 is 13 amino acids. Germline assignment: CDR1 SNHLY and CDR2 FYNNEI. The full variable domain, rest sourced from reference TRBV2 and TRBJ2-1, is EPEVTQTPSHQVTQMGQEVILRCVPISNHLYFYWYRQILGQKVEFLVSFYNNEISEKSEIFDDQFSVERPDGSNFTLKIRSTKLEDSAMYFCASSGGPYYEQFFGPGTRLTVL.

The J gene is TRBJ1-5, the V gene TRBV5-1, with TRBD1 identical over 11 bases. CDR3 length: 14 residues. Germline CDR1 SGHRS, CDR2 YFSETQ. The V gene end was trimmed by 4 bases and the J gene end by 6 bases; junction bases not matched to a gene: 3. The CDR3 loop is CASSAGQGGQPQHF. In DNA form, the CDR3 reads TGCGCCAGCAGCGCGGGACAGGGGGGTCAGCCCCAGCATTTT.

The chain has TRBV27 and TRBJ2-2; 8 nucleotides match TRBD1. CDR3 length: 14 residues. The trim removed 7 bases at V and 6 bases at J, leaving 7 bases unmatched. Germline CDR1 MNHEY, CDR2 SMNVEV (reference sequence). The CDR3 DNA follows: TGTGCCAGCACCCTGACAGGGGCGGCCGGGGAGCTGTTTTTT. Translating it yields CASTLTGAAGELFF.

The gene calls are TRBV28 and TRBJ2-2, with no clear D. The CDR3 covers 15 residues. V lost 1 base, J lost 0 bases, and 6 bases lay in between. The germline V gene has CDR1 MDHEN and CDR2 SYDVKM. The CDR3 sequence is CASSLYLPNTGELFF. CDR3 in DNA: TGTGCCAGCAGTTTATATTTGCCGAACACCGGGGAGCTGTTTTTT.

This clonotype has just a few counts. V usage is TRBV19 and J usage is TRBJ1-1, with D hard to call. The CDR3 sequence is 13 residues long. Looked up from germline, CDR1 is LNHDA and CDR2 is SQIVND (reference sequence). The germline V and J ends were trimmed by 2 bases and 4 bases, with 8 bases remaining between them. CDR3: CASSIQVLTEAFF. In DNA form, the CDR3 reads TGTGCCAGTAGTATACAGGTCCTCACTGAAGCTTTCTTT.

This clonotype was recorded at least ten times. J is TRBJ2-1 and V is TRBV7-9; 8 bases are a match to TRBD1. Germline values: CDR1 SEHNR, CDR2 FQNEAQ (reference sequence). This CDR3 comprises 16 residues. V was clipped by 1 base and J by 6 bases; unmatched bases: 8. This chain's CDR3 is CASSLGGQGAFNEQFF. The CDR3 DNA reads as TGTGCCAGCAGCTTAGGCGGACAGGGAGCCTTCAATGAGCAGTTCTTC.

The chain is built from TRBV5-5 and TRBJ1-2, with D perhaps matching TRBD1 (5 bases). V was cut by 4 bases and J by 2 bases, with 12 bases left in between. The CDR3 is 14 amino acids. The germline V gene has CDR1 SGHKS and CDR2 YYEKEE (reference sequence). Here the CDR3 reads CASSPDSVNYGYTF. The CDR3 DNA reads as TGTGCCAGCAGCCCTGACAGCGTAAACTATGGCTACACCTTC.

The sample holds a few counts of this clonotype. The chain uses TRBV29-1 and TRBJ2-1; 9 positions match TRBD2. V lost 3 bases and J lost 7; bases outside the gene matches: 4. The CDR3 contains 13 residues. Germline-derived CDR1 and CDR2 are SQVTM and ANQGSEA. CDR3 residues: CSVERGGRNEQFF. In DNA form, the CDR3 reads TGCAGCGTTGAGCGGGGGGGCCGAAATGAGCAGTTCTTC.

CDR3 residues: CASSIVGTGPYEQYV. The CDR3 nucleotides are TGTGCCAGCAGCATAGTAGGGACAGGGCCTTACGAGCAGTACGTC. This rearrangement joins TRBV7-6 to TRBJ2-7, with TRBD1 matching 9 bases. Germline CDR1 reads SGHVS; CDR2 reads FNYEAQ. V dropped 5 bases and J dropped 4; count of bases not matched to a gene: 9. This CDR3 is 15 amino acids long.

The chain couples TRBV28 to TRBJ2-2, with 10 bases identical to TRBD1. The V and J ends lost 8 bases and 5 bases, in that order; junction bases with no gene match: 8. Germline-derived CDR1 and CDR2 are MDHEN and SYDVKM. The CDR3 is 15 residues long. The CDR3 DNA follows: TGTGCCAGCCGACAGGGGGCGTCGTCGACCGGGGAGCTGTTTTTT. Translated, it gives CASRQGASSTGELFF.

The V and J genes are TRBV5-5 and TRBJ2-7, with D uncertain. Germline V gives CDR1 SGHKS, CDR2 YYEKEE (reference sequence). This CDR3 region has 14 residues. V was shortened by 0 bases and J by 0 bases, with 7 bases between the two germline ends. CDR3 sequence: CASSLVVSSYEQYV. In DNA form, the CDR3 reads TGTGCCAGCAGCTTGGTAGTTTCCTCCTACGAGCAGTACGTC.

The sample holds one count of this clonotype. This chain uses TRBV20-1 with TRBJ2-2; possibly TRBD1 or TRBD2 for D (5 bases each). This CDR3 has 15 amino acids. The ends were cut back, 0 bases at V and 0 bases at J, with 8 bases in the middle. Per the germline V gene, CDR1 is DFQATT and CDR2 is SNEGSKA (reference sequence). CDR3 DNA sequence: TGCAGTGCTAGAGATAGAGGGGCGAACACCGGGGAGCTGTTTTTT. It translates to CSARDRGANTGELFF.

This clonotype was counted at least ten times. The J gene is TRBJ2-1, the V gene TRBV7-2; D gene uncertain. CDR1 is SGHTA, CDR2 FQGNSA, per germline. The CDR3 extends over 15 amino acids. V was pared by 3 bases and J by 4 bases, with 13 bases between. CDR3 loop: CASSFSPNPYNEQFF. As DNA, the CDR3 is TGTGCCAGCAGCTTTTCGCCTAACCCTTACAATGAGCAGTTCTTC.

The genes are TRBV19 and TRBJ2-1; no definite D call. Germline V CDR1 and CDR2: LNHDA, SQIVND (reference sequence). The ends were cut back, 0 bases at V and 6 bases at J, with 6 bases in the middle. The CDR3 covers 13 residues. CDR3 in amino acids: CASSIELANEQFF. The CDR3 nucleotides are TGTGCCAGTAGTATAGAATTAGCCAATGAGCAGTTCTTC.

There are many counts of this clonotype. The rearrangement links TRBV5-4 to TRBJ2-6; 8 bases map to TRBD1. Germline V gives CDR1 SGHNT, CDR2 YYREEE (reference sequence). The CDR3 spans 17 residues. J gave up 3 bases and V 0 bases, and 5 bases lay outside the gene matches. The CDR3 loop reads CASSLGQGASGANVLTF. The CDR3 DNA reads TGTGCCAGCAGCTTGGGCCAGGGGGCAAGTGGGGCCAACGTCCTGACTTTC.

V is TRBV9 and J is TRBJ2-3, with D uncertain. The CDR3 spans 16 residues. CDR1 is SGDLS, CDR2 YYNGEE, per germline. V lost 0 bases and J 0 bases, leaving 11 bases between the germline ends. CDR3 protein: CASSVDGIASTDTQYF. CDR3 sequence (DNA): TGTGCCAGCAGCGTAGATGGTATTGCTAGCACAGATACGCAGTATTTT.